This T cell receptor (beta chain) was sequenced for a study of CD8 T cells in Susac syndrome. Study-wide points: The study admitted that it had a relatively small number of individuals in its TCR sequencing and HLA analysis.

Reverse transcription of roughly 0.5 to 1 ug RNA used random hexamers. An immunoSEQ multiplex PCR generated amplified TCR beta CDR3 products spanning 54 Vbeta and 13 Jbeta. TCRdb re-derived calls from the immunoSEQ multiplex PCR reads in MiXCR, one entry per CDR3 protein. The sample records about 250,000 distinct CDR3 sequences, 90% to 95% being singletons. A few counts support this clonotype. The antigen remains undetermined. The CDR3 extends over 15 amino acids. V lost 4 bases, J lost 1 base, and 12 bases lay in between. Germline CDR1 reads MNHEY; CDR2 reads SMNVEV (reference sequence). The T cells that were sequenced for TCR beta were CD8+ and CD4+ cells from blood. Negative isolation yielded CD4+ and CD8+ T cells, and FACS enriched TEMRA cells.

The source of this sequence is a human donor with multiple sclerosis. Sequences were obtained from CD4+ T cells from PBMCs. The V gene is TRBV27, the J gene TRBJ2-3; D uncertain. The CDR3 sequence: CASSSWVLGTDTQYF. The CDR3, as DNA: TGTGCCAGCAGTTCCTGGGTGCTCGGCACAGATACGCAGTATTTT.